This TCR beta chain appears in the sequencing data of a study of T cell changes during pregnancy in multiple sclerosis. Measured with immunoSEQ multiplex PCR; TCRdb has only the in-frame clones, and not every one. Among around 65,000 clones listed, about 92% were seen once. The germline V gene encodes CDR1 MNHEY and CDR2 SVGAGI. V lost 7 bases and J lost 5, with 11 bases in between. The CDR3 runs to 12 residues. This chain connects TRBV6-5 to TRBJ2-5; TRBD1 is a possible D gene (6 bases). The receptor was derived from a female donor in good health, enrolled as a control in a pregnancy study. Sequenced here: peripheral blood, sampled in the first trimester of pregnancy. CDR3 DNA sequence: TGTGCCAGCATGTCAGGGGAGGAGACCCAGTACTTC. Its translation: CASMSGEETQYF.